The source of this TCR beta chain is a study of blood T cell repertoires in COVID-19. CDR1 is SGHRS, CDR2 YFSETQ, per germline. The CDR3 is 14 amino acids. V lost 5 bases and J 5 bases, leaving 13 bases between the germline ends. The repertoire was sequenced with immunoSEQ multiplex PCR; TCRdb's copy has only in-frame clones and lacks some. Here the sample spans approximately 120,000 clones, approximately 89% being singletons. V usage is TRBV5-1 and J usage is TRBJ1-4; the D gene is possibly TRBD1 (6 bases). What was sequenced was peripheral blood. This clonotype was sampled from an elderly woman with COVID-19, enrolled during active disease. The CDR3 sequence is CASSTDSQNEKLFF. The CDR3 coding sequence is TGCGCCAGCAGTACGGACAGCCAAAATGAAAAACTGTTTTTT.